This TCR beta chain is drawn from a study of blood T cell repertoires in COVID-19. The wider study: Donors in the United States, Italy and Spain gave samples during acute or convalescent COVID-19.

Assay: immunoSEQ multiplex PCR; the TCRdb copy retains only in-frame clones and omits some. This table has about 100,000 clones, just under 80% appearing once. The sample holds one count of this clone. Sequencing was carried out using peripheral blood. The TCR originated in a man between 65 and 85 years old with active or convalescent COVID-19.

The CDR3 nucleotides are TGTGCCAGCGGCCGACAGGTCGAAGCCCCGCAGTTCTTC. This sequence encodes CASGRQVEAPQFF. The chain uses TRBV11-3 and TRBJ2-1, with D possibly matching TRBD1 (6 bases). The CDR3 totals 13 residues. In germline, CDR1 is SGHNT, CDR2 YENEEA. The ends were cut back, 8 bases at V and 12 bases at J, with 20 bases in the middle.